This T cell receptor (beta chain) was sequenced for a study of T cell responses to AZD1222 COVID-19 vaccine. On this clone itself: Its cognate antigen is unknown.

Study conclusions and caveats: Donor demographics were predominantly white British with a female majority; clonal diversity may be underestimated. Nearly half of the spike-specific TCRs reportedly recognize variant regions that carry no mutations. Seropositive status at baseline applied to only a handful of AZD1222 recipients.

Assay: immunoSEQ multiplex PCR; the TCRdb copy retains only in-frame clones and omits some. This sample yields about 40,000 clones, of which 88% are seen a single time; 26% belongs to the top ten. The CDR3 extends over 17 amino acids. Germline V lookup: CDR1 MGHRA, CDR2 YSYEKL. With V trimmed by 4 bases and J by 4 bases, 7 bases remained unmatched. The TCR comes from an adult who received the MenACWY meningococcal vaccine as a control. J is TRBJ2-1 and V is TRBV4-1; 13 bases map to TRBD2. The sample in question was peripheral blood, obtained 28 days after the second dose of the MenACWY control vaccine. CDR3 DNA: TGCGCCAGCAGCCGAGGGGGACTAGCGGGGTTATACAATGAGCAGTTCTTC. This sequence encodes CASSRGGLAGLYNEQFF.